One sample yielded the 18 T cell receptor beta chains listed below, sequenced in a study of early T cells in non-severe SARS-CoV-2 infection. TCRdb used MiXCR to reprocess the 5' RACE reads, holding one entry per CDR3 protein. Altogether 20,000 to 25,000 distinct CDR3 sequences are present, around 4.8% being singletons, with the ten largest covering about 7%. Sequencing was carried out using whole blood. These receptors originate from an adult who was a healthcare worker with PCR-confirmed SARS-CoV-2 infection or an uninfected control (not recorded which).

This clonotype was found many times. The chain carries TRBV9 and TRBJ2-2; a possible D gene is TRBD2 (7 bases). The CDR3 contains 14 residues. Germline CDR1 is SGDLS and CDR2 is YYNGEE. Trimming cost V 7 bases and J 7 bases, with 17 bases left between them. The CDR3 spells CASGHGGQGGELFF. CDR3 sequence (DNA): TGTGCCAGCGGCCACGGGGGGCAGGGCGGGGAGCTGTTTTTT.

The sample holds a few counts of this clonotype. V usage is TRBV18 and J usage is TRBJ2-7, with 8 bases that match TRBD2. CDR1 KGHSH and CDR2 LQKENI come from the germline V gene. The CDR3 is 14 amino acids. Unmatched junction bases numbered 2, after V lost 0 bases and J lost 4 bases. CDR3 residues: CASSPPGTRYEQYF. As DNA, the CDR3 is TGTGCCAGCTCACCACCCGGGACTAGGTACGAGCAGTACTTC.

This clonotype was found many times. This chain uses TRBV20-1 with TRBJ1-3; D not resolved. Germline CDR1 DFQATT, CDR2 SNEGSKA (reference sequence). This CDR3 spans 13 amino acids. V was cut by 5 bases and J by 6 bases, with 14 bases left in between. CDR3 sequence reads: CSAGVRPENTIYF. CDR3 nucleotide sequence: TGCAGTGCTGGGGTCAGGCCTGAAAACACCATATATTTT.

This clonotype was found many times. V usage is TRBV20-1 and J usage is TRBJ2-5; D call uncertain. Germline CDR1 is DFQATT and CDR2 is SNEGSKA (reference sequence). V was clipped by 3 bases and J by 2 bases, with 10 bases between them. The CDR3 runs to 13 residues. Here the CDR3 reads CSASTSPQETQYF. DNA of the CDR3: TGCAGTGCTAGTACTTCCCCTCAAGAGACCCAGTACTTC.

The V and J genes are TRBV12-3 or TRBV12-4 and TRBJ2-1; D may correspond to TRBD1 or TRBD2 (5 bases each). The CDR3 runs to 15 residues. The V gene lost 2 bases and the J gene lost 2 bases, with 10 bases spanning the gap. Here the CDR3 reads CASSLRGRPYNEQFF. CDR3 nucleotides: TGTGCCAGCAGTTTAAGGGGACGGCCCTACAATGAGCAGTTCTTC.

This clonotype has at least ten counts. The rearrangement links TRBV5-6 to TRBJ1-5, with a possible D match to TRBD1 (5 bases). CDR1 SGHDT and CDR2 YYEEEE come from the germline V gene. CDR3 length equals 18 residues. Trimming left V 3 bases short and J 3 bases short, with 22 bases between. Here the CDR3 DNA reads TGTGCCAGCAGCTCCTCACTAATCCTCCGGGACGACAATCAGCCCCAGCATTTT. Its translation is CASSSSLILRDDNQPQHF.

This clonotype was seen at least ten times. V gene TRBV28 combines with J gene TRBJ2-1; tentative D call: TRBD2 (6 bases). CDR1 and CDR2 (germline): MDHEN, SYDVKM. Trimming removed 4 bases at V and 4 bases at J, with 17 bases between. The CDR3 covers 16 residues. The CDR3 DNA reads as TGTGCCAGCAGTTCCCATGGTAGCGGTTCTTACAATGAGCAGTTCTTC. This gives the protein CASSSHGSGSYNEQFF.

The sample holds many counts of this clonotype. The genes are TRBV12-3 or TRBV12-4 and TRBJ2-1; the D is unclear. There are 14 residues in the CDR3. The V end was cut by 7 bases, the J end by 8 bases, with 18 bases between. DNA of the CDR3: TGTGCCAGCACCCACAATCCCTCGAGTCATGAGCAGTTCTTC. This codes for CASTHNPSSHEQFF.

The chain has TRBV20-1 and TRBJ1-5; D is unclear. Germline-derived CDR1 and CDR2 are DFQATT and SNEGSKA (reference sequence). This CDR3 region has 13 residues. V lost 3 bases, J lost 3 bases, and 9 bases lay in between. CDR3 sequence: CSASGVLNQPQHF. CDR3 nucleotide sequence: TGCAGTGCTAGCGGGGTCCTCAATCAGCCCCAGCATTTT.

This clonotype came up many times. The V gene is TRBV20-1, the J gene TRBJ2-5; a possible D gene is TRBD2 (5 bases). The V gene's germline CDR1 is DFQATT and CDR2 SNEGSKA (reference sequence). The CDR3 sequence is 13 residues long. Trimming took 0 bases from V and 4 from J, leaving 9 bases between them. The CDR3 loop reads CSARDGRGETQYF. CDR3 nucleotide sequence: TGCAGTGCTAGAGATGGGAGAGGAGAGACCCAGTACTTC.

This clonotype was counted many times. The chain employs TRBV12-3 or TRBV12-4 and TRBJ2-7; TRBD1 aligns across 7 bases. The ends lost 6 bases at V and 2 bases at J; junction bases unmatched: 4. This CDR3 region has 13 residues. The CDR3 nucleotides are TGTGCCAGCAGCCGGGACAGCCCCTACGAGCAGTACTTC. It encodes CASSRDSPYEQYF.

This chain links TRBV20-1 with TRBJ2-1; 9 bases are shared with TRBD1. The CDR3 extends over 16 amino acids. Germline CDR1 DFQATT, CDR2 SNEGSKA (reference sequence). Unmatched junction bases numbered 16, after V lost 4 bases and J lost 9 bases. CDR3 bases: TGCAGTGCTATCGCCTCGCCGTCCGACAGGGGGGCTGAGCAGTTCTTC. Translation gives CSAIASPSDRGAEQFF.

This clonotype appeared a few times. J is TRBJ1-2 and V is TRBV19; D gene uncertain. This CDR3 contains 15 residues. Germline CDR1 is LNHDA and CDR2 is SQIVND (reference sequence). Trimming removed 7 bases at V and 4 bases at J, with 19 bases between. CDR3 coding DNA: TGTGCCAGTACCCCCCGGGCCCCGGACCTCTATGGCTACACCTTC. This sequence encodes CASTPRAPDLYGYTF.

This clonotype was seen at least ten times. This chain's CDR3 is CASSSTSSSPYEQYF. The CDR3 region has the DNA TGTGCCAGCAGCTCTACCTCGAGTTCTCCCTACGAGCAGTACTTC. V usage is TRBV11-2 and J usage is TRBJ2-7; D is ambiguous. Germline V gene data show CDR1 as SGHAT and CDR2 as FQNNGV. The CDR3 is 15 residues long. V was trimmed by 4 bases and J by 2 bases, leaving 15 bases between them.

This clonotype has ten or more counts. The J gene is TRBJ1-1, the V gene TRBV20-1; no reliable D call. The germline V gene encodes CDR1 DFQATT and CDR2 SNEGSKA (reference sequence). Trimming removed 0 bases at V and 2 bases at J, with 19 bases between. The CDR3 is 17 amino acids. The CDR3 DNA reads TGCAGTGCTAGAGAGCAAGCTGCTTGGGATATAAACACTGAAGCTTTCTTT. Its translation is CSAREQAAWDINTEAFF.

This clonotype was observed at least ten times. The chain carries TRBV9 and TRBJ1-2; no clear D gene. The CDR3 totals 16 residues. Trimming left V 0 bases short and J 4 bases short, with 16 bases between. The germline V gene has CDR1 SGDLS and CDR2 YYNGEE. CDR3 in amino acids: CASSVVLGLWGYGYTF. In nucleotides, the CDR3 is TGTGCCAGCAGCGTAGTTTTGGGGTTATGGGGCTATGGCTACACCTTC. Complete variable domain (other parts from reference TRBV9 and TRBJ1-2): DSGVTQTPKHLITATGQRVTLRCSPRSGDLSVYWYQQSLDQGLQFLIQYYNGEERAKGNILERFSAQQFPDLHSELNLSSLELGDSALYFCASSVVLGLWGYGYTFGSGTRLTVV.

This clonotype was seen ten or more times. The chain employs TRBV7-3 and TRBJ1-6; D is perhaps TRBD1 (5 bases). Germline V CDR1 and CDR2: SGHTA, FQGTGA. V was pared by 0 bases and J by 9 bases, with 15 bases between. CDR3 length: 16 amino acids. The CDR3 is CASSLTGTGMASPLHF. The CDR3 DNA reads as TGTGCCAGCAGCTTAACAGGGACGGGGATGGCTTCACCCCTCCACTTT.

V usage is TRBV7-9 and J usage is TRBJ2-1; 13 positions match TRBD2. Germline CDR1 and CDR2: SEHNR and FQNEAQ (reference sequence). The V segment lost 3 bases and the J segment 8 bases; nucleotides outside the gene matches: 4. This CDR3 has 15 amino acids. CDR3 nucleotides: TGTGCCAGCAGCTTCGGACTAGCGGGGGTTTATGAGCAGTTCTTC. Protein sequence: CASSFGLAGVYEQFF.